The subject of this entry is one T cell receptor (beta chain). Its antigen remains unidentified. There are no base qualities to consult, and no much larger clone falls within one base. Other DNA sequences of this sample code for an identical CDR3. From its cysteine to its phenylalanine, the CDR3 spans 14 amino acids. The sequence is cut down to CDR3 DNA, 42 bases in frame from base 1. CDR1 is given as SGHAT and CDR2 as FQNNGV, both from the germline V gene. V gives up 9 bases and J gives up 6 bases, and the segment between their germline ends measures 17 bases. In Seattle, one collaborating source enrolled patients while the infection was active and tracked those patients longitudinally over the course of disease. Each collaborating institution followed its own protocols to collect whole blood in K2EDTA tubes. For TCRbeta analysis, collaborators shipped samples as frozen whole blood, isolated PBMCs, or DNA extracted from either of those sample types.

This specimen belongs to a study of blood T cell repertoires in COVID-19 (dated by TCRdb to about 2020). The study in broad terms: The collaborator samples originated in the United States, Italy and Spain and spanned the acute and convalescent phases of COVID-19. The prospective study material was composed of cDNA or gDNA derived from T cells, B-cell-depleted T cells, or PBMCs. The dataset comprised deeply sampled blood TCRbeta repertoires from subjects exposed to, actively infected with, or recovered from COVID-19. The repertoires were released in a freely available public database meant as a resource for research on the immune response to SARS-CoV-2. Samples came from the ongoing ImmuneRACE study (first 160 participants) plus 1,254 subjects from 6 global collaborators. The sample metadata nearly always contained a de-identified subject ID, COVID-19 status, age in years and sex. Where available, HLA class I and class II types were taken from metadata supplied by the sample provider and were not determined by assay-based typing.

TCRbeta CDR3 regions were amplified from genomic DNA using the immunoSEQ Assay, a bias-controlled multiplex PCR. As for the original processing: The number of nucleated cells in each sample was estimated from the amplification of reference gene primers within the assay. To quantify the absolute abundance of each unique TCRbeta CDR3 rearrangement, sequence reads were collapsed and filtered. For each sample, productive Simpson clonality was calculated as the square root of Simpson's diversity index across productive rearrangements. Here the immuneACCESS table is served through TCRdb, limited to in-frame sequences with V and J called. Missing clones are a known gap in these copies; in checked studies unresolved V genes cover under half, and the rest lacks a known reason. V, J and clone size derive from that table, while D and trimming were established from the DNA sequence. The sample profile shows about 130,000 clones; more than 75% of them were found once. In total, the top ten clones hold roughly 4.9% of the sample.

Broad study findings and their caveats: How much clinical and demographic metadata was included differed by source and by participant, and the metadata was provided uncurated.

The receptor was isolated from a woman aged 65 to 85 with COVID-19, enrolled during active disease. The sample was peripheral blood. The chain is encoded by TRBV11-2 joined to TRBJ2-2; the D gene lacks a confident call. The CDR3 region: CASSLILPPGELFF. The sequence in DNA is TGTGCCAGTAGCCTTATACTCCCTCCCGGGGAGCTGTTTTTT. Full variable domain (CDR3 extended with the reference TRBV11-2 and TRBJ2-2 proteins): EAGVAQSPRYKIIEKRQSVAFWCNPISGHATLYWYQQILGQGPKLLIQFQNNGVVDDSQLPKDRFSAERLKGVDSTLKIQPAKLEDSAVYLCASSLILPPGELFFGEGSRLTVL.